This T cell receptor beta chain stems from a study of T cell repertoires in cytomegalovirus infection. TCRdb re-called the reads with MiXCR, one entry per CDR3 protein. Of just under 500,000 distinct CDR3 sequences listed, more than 30% are singletons. A note on this clonotype: The antigen remains undetermined.

V was trimmed by 5 bases and J by 8 bases, leaving 10 bases between them. The CDR3 is 12 residues long. Looked up from germline, CDR1 is SGHTA and CDR2 is FQGNSA. The starting material was cultured PBMCs, obtained from culture after CMV antigen stimulation. J is TRBJ2-1 and V is TRBV7-2; D may be TRBD2 (6 bases). The TCR originated in a human donor in good health (CMV status not recorded). Some clones in this sample may be carry-over from other donors' samples. The CDR3 sequence: CASSGTFYEQFF. The CDR3 DNA is TGTGCCAGCAGCGGGACTTTCTATGAGCAGTTCTTC.